This TCR beta chain was found in a study of metastatic and nonmetastatic thyroid tumors (dated by TCRdb to the early 2020s). Turning to the overall study: The researchers compared repertoires between peripheral blood samples and tumor or nodule tissue samples from patients with malignant or benign thyroid disease.

General conclusions and limits of the study: TCR beta diversity was reported as significantly higher in malignant tumors than in benign nodules, in both blood and tumor samples.

Before undergoing thyroid surgery, none of the patients had been given any kind of treatment. Patient clinical samples collected from about 2011 to 2018 were retrospectively analysed using T-cell receptor beta sequencing. There are many counts of this clone. The specificity of this receptor is unknown. It has no much larger one-base neighbor in the sample; base qualities were not kept. Libraries were built with PCR. The listed sequencing device is Illumina HiSeq 4000. The TCR beta-chain CDR3 region of each patient was profiled by high-throughput sequencing. As for the authors' bioinformatics: A classifier to discriminate distant-metastatic papillary thyroid cancer patients was built from CDR3 differences across clinicopathological groups. Repertoire diversity was assessed with the Shannon index, and tumor-blood repertoire similarity with the Morisita-Horn index. TCRdb cleaned the public reads at Q25 with fastp, built clones with MiXCR and kept in-frame beta chains. What appears here as the V and J calls and clone size reflects TCRdb's work, not the paper's. The sample table lists 30,000 to 35,000 clones, 16% of them with a count of one. Around 3.1% of the sample is held by the ten biggest clonotypes.

The CDR3 numbers 13 residues from cysteine through phenylalanine. Only the CDR3 DNA stays, 39 bases, in frame from base 1. Looking up the germline V gene yields CDR1 MNHNS and CDR2 SASEGT. The junction shows trimming of 0 bases on V and 3 bases on J, plus 6 bases between the germline ends. This receptor chain uses TRBV6-1 and TRBJ2-7; the D gene cannot be resolved reliably. The sequenced sample was blood. The TCR comes from a female donor with papillary thyroid cancer or a benign thyroid nodule (not recorded which). Some clones in this sample may be carry-over from other donors' samples. The CDR3 reads CASSEAWYYEQYF. The DNA is as follows: TGTGCCAGCAGTGAAGCGTGGTACTACGAGCAGTACTTC.